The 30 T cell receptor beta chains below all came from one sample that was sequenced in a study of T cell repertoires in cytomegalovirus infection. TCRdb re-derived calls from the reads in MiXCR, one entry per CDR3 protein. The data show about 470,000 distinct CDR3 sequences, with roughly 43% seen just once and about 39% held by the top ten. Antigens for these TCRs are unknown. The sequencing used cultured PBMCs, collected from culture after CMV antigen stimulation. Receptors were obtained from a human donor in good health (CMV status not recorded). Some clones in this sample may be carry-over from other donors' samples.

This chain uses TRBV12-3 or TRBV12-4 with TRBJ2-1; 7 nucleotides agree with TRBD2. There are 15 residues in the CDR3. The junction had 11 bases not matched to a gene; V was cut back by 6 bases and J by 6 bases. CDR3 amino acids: CASSPPAWGGNEQFF. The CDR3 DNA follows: TGTGCCAGCAGCCCGCCTGCATGGGGGGGCAATGAGCAGTTCTTC.

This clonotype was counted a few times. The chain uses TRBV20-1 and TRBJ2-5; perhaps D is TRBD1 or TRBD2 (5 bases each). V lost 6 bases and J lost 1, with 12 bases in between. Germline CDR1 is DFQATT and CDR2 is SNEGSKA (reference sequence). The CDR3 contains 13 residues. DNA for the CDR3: TGCAGTGCCCTACGGGACGCCCAAGAGACCCAGTACTTC. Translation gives CSALRDAQETQYF.

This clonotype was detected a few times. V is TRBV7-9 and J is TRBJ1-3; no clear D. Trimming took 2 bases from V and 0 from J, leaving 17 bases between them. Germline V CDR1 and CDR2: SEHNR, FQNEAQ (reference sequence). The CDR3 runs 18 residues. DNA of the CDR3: TGTGCCAGCAGCTTACGCAGGAACAGCAGAAACTCTGGAAACACCATATATTTT. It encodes CASSLRRNSRNSGNTIYF. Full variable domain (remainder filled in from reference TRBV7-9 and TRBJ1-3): DTGVSQNPRHKITKRGQNVTFRCDPISEHNRLYWYRQTLGQGPEFLTYFQNEAQLEKSRLLSDRFSAERPKGSFSTLEIQRTEQGDSAMYLCASSLRRNSRNSGNTIYFGEGSWLTVV.

The CDR3 reads CAWGRLAGRGEQFF. Here the CDR3 DNA reads TGTGCCTGGGGAAGGCTAGCGGGGCGCGGGGAGCAGTTCTTC. The genes are TRBV30 and TRBJ2-1; 9 nucleotides align to TRBD2. The junction had 12 bases not matched to a gene; V was cut back by 5 bases and J by 10 bases. This CDR3 is 14 amino acids long. Germline V lookup: CDR1 GTSNPN, CDR2 SVGIG (reference sequence).

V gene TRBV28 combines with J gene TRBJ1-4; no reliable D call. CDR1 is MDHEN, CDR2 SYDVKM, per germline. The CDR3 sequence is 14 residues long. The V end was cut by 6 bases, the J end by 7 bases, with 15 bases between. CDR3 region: CASSFSHRGEKLFF. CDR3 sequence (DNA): TGTGCCAGCAGCTTTTCCCATCGGGGTGAAAAACTGTTTTTT.

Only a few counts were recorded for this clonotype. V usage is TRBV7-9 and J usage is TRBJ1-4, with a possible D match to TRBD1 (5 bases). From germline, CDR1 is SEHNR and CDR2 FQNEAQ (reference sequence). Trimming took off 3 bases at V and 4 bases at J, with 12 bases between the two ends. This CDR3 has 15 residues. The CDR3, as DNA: TGTGCCAGCAGCTTGGCGTCAGGGAATAATGAAAAACTGTTTTTT. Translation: CASSLASGNNEKLFF.

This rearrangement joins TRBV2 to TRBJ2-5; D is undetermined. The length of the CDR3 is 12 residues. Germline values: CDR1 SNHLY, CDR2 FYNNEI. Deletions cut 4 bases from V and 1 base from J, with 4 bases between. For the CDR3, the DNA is TGTGCCAGCAGTGTGCGCCAAGAGACCCAGTACTTC. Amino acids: CASSVRQETQYF.

The CDR3 region has the DNA TGTGCCAGCAGCTTAATAGTAACAGGCGCTCAGCCCCAGCATTTT. Translation gives CASSLIVTGAQPQHF. The rearrangement uses TRBV7-2 and TRBJ1-5; perhaps TRBD1 as D (5 bases). The CDR3 has 15 residues. Germline CDR1 reads SGHTA; CDR2 reads FQGNSA. Trimming left V 2 bases short and J 6 bases short, with 14 bases between.

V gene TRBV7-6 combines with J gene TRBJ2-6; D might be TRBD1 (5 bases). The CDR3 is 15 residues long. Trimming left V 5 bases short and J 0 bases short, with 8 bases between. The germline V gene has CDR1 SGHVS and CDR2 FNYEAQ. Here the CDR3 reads CASSGQPSGANVLTF. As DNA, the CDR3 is TGTGCCAGCAGCGGACAACCCTCTGGGGCCAACGTCCTGACTTTC.

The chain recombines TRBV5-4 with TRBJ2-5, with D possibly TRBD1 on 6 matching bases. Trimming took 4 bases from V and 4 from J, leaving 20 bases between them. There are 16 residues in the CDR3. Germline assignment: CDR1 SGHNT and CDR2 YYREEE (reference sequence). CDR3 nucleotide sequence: TGTGCCAGCAGCCCCCGCCCCCCGATCAGGGGAGAGACCCAGTACTTC. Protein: CASSPRPPIRGETQYF.

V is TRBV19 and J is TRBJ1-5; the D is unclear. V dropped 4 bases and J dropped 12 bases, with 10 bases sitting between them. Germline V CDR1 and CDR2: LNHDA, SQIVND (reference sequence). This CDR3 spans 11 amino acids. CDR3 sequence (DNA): TGTGCCAGTAGTACTGAATCGGTCCAGCATTTT. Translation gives CASSTESVQHF.

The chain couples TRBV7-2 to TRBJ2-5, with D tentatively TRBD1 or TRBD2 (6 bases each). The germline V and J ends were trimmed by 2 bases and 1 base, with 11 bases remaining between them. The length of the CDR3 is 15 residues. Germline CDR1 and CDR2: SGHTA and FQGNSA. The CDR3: CASSLRGTRQETQYF. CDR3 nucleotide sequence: TGTGCCAGCAGCTTACGGGGGACACGCCAAGAGACCCAGTACTTC.

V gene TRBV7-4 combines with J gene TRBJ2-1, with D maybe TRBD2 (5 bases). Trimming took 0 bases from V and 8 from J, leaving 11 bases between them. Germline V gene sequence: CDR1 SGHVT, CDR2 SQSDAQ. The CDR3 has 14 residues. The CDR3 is CASSLAGERYEQFF. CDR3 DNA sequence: TGTGCCAGCAGCTTAGCGGGAGAAAGGTATGAGCAGTTCTTC. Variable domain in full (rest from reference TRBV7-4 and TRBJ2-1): GAGVSQSPRYKVAKRGRDVALRCDSISGHVTLYWYRQTLGQGSEVLTYSQSDAQRDKSGRPSGRFSAERPERSVSTLKIQRTEQGDSAVYLCASSLAGERYEQFFGPGTRLTVL.

This chain's CDR3 is CASSLRQLLNSPLHF. The CDR3 bases are TGCGCCAGCAGCTTGCGGCAGTTATTGAATTCACCCCTCCACTTT. The J gene is TRBJ1-6, the V gene TRBV5-1; D is undetermined. The CDR3 is made up of 15 amino acids. In germline, CDR1 is SGHRS, CDR2 YFSETQ. With 1 base removed from V and 7 bases from J, the gap between germline ends came to 12 bases.

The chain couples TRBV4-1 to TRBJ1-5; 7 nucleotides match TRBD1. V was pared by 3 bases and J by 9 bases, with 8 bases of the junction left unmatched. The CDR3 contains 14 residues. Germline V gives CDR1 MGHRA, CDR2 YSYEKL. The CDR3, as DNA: TGCGCCAGCAGCCAGGGACAGCCAGGGTGGCCCCAGCATTTT. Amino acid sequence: CASSQGQPGWPQHF.

CDR3: CASSLDPRHPGPRVQETQYF. The CDR3 DNA follows: TGTGCCAGCAGCTTAGATCCCCGGCACCCAGGGCCACGCGTGCAAGAGACCCAGTACTTC. The V and J genes are TRBV11-2 and TRBJ2-5; possible D gene TRBD1, 5 bases. There are 20 residues in the CDR3. The germline gives CDR1 SGHAT, CDR2 FQNNGV. V was cut by 0 bases and J by 2 bases, with 25 bases left in between.

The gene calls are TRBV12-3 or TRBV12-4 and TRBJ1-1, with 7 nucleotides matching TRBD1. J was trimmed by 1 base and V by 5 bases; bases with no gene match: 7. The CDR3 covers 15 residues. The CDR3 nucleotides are TGTGCCAGCAGTCCTCGGACAGGTGGGAACACTGAAGCTTTCTTT. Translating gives CASSPRTGGNTEAFF.

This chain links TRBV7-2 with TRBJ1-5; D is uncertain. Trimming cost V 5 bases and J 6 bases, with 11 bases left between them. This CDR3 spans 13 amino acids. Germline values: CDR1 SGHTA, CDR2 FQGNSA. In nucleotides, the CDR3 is TGTGCCAGCAGCCCGTCGGGGTTTCAGCCCCAGCATTTT. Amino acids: CASSPSGFQPQHF.

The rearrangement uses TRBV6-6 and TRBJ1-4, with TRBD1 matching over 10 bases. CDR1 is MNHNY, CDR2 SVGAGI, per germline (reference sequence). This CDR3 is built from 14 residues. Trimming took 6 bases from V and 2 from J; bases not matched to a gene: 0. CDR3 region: CASRDRGTNEKLFF. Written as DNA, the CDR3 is TGTGCCAGCAGGGACAGGGGGACTAATGAAAAACTGTTTTTT.

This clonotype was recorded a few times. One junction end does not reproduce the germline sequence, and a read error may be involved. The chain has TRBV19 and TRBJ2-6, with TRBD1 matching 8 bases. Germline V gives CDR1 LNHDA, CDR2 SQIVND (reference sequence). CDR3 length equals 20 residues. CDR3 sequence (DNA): TGTGCCAGCAGTAAGTTCTACACCGGGACAGGTTTCTCTGGGGCCAACGTCCTGACTTTC. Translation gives CASSKFYTGTGFSGANVLTF.

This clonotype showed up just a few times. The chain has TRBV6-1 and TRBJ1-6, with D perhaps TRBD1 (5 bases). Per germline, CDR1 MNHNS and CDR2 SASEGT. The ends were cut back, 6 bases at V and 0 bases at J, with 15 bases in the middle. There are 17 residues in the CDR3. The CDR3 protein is CASSAGPPSSYNSPLHF. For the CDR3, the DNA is TGTGCCAGCAGCGCGGGACCGCCCAGCTCCTATAATTCACCCCTCCACTTT.

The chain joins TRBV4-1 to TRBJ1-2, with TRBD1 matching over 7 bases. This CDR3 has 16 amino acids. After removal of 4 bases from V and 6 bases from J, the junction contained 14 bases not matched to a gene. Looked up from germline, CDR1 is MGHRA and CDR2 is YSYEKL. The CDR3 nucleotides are TGCGCCAGCAGCCTTCCCTCCAGGGGGATGGGGCATGGCTACACCTTC. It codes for CASSLPSRGMGHGYTF.

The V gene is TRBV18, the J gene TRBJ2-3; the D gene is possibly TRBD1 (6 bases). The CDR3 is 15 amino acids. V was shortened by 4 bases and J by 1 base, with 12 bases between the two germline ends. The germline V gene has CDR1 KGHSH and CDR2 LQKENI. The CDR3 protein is CASSQRQDRTDTQYF. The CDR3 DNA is TGTGCCAGCTCACAAAGACAGGACCGCACAGATACGCAGTATTTT.

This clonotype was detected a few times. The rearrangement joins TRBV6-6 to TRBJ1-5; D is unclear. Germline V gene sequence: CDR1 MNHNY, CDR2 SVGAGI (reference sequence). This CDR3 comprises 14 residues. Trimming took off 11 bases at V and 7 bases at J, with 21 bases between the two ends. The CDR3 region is CASLGSYHTQPQHF. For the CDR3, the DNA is TGTGCCTCCCTTGGGAGTTATCACACGCAGCCCCAGCATTTT.

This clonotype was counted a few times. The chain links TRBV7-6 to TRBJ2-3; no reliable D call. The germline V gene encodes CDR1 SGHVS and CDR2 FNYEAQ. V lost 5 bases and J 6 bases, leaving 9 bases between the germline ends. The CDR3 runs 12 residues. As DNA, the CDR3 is TGTGCCAGCAGCCCTCCCGTCGATACGCAGTATTTT. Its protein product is CASSPPVDTQYF. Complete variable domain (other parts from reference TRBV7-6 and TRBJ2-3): GAGVSQSPRYKVTKRGQDVALRCDPISGHVSLYWYRQALGQGPEFLTYFNYEAQQDKSGLPNDRFSAERPEGSISTLTIQRTEQRDSAMYRCASSPPVDTQYFGPGTRLTVL.

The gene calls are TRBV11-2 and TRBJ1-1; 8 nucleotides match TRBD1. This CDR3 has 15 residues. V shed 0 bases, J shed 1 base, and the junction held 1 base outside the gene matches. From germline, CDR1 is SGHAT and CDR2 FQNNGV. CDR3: CASSLDGTGNTEAFF. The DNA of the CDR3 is TGTGCCAGCAGCTTAGATGGGACAGGGAACACTGAAGCTTTCTTT. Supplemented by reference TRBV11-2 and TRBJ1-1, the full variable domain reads EAGVAQSPRYKIIEKRQSVAFWCNPISGHATLYWYQQILGQGPKLLIQFQNNGVVDDSQLPKDRFSAERLKGVDSTLKIQPAKLEDSAVYLCASSLDGTGNTEAFFGQGTRLTVV.

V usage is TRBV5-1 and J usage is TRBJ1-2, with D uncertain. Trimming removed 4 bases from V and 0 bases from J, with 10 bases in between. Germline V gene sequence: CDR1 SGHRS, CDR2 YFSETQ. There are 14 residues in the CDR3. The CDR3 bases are TGCGCCAGCAGCCCAACGGGTCCTAACTATGGCTACACCTTC. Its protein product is CASSPTGPNYGYTF.

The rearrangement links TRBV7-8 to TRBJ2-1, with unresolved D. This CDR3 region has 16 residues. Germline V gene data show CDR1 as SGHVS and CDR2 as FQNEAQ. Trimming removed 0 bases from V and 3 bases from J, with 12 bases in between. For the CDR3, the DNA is TGTGCCAGCAGCTTAGCCGGCCCGGTTCTCTACAATGAGCAGTTCTTC. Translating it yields CASSLAGPVLYNEQFF.

The CDR3 sequence: CASSLGAGGGNEQFF. As DNA, the CDR3 is TGTGCCAGCAGCTTAGGAGCGGGGGGGGGTAATGAGCAGTTCTTC. The chain employs TRBV7-2 and TRBJ2-1, with TRBD2 identical over 10 bases. CDR1 is SGHTA, CDR2 FQGNSA, per germline. The J segment lost 7 bases and the V segment lost 1 base, leaving 4 bases of the junction unmatched. The CDR3 has 15 amino acids.

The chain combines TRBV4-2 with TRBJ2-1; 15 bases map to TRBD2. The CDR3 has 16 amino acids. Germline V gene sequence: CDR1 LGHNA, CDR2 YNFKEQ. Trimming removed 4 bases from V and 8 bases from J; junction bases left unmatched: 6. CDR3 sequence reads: CASSPPGLAGGDEQFF. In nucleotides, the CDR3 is TGTGCCAGCAGCCCCCCGGGACTAGCGGGAGGCGATGAGCAGTTCTTC.